This T cell receptor (beta chain) was found in a study of lymphopenia after photon versus proton radiotherapy. Turning to this clone: Antigen specificity is unknown.

Study-level findings and limits: After the lymphocyte nadir, photon-treated repertoires showed oligoclonal expansion, especially of CD8+ Temra cells.

This CDR3 contains 14 residues. The V end lost 4 bases, the J end lost 1 base, and 8 bases lay between the germline ends. From germline, CDR1 is MGHRA and CDR2 YSYEKL. The table came from immunoSEQ multiplex PCR; TCRdb's copy has only in-frame clones and leaves some out. The table has some 29,000 clones, 65% to 85% seen once. This TCR derives from a man aged 50-60 years with gastric cancer. The V gene is TRBV4-1, the J gene TRBJ2-4; D may be TRBD1 (5 bases). The specimen was peripheral blood, collected from a patient treated with photon-based radiotherapy. CDR3 loop: CASSPDMAKNIQYF. DNA of the CDR3: TGCGCCAGCAGCCCGGACATGGCCAAAAACATTCAGTACTTC.